These T cell receptor beta chains were read from a single sample in a study of T cell repertoires in cytomegalovirus infection. From the reads, TCRdb called clonotypes with MiXCR, one entry per CDR3 protein. Of about 130,000 distinct CDR3 sequences listed, 7.5% to 9% are singletons. Sequenced sample: PBMCs. The receptors originated from a human donor in good health (CMV status not recorded). Some clones in this sample may be carry-over from other donors' samples. Both conserved end residues are part of each CDR3.

CSVLLAGKSSYNEQFF 16 TRBJ2-1 TRBV20-1
CASSLLGVSYGYTF 14 TRBJ1-2 TRBV28
CSVSGTLEAFF 11 TRBJ1-1 TRBV29-1
CSASLLAGGRSGELFF 16 TRBJ2-2 TRBV20-1
CSASIRPGEPQHF 13 TRBJ1-5 TRBV20-1
CASSYDSLGGEQYF 14 TRBJ2-7 TRBV7-6
CASSLDPSLEQYF 13 TRBJ2-7 TRBV7-9
CSARDGTVHYGYTF 14 TRBJ1-2 TRBV20-1
CASSLYRADSPLHF 14 TRBJ1-6 TRBV28
CSARDFGGPHPYEQYF 16 TRBJ2-7 TRBV20-1
CASSEEYGSNQPQHF 15 TRBJ1-5 TRBV2
CASSLWEGTGGTEAFF 16 TRBJ1-1 TRBV28
CATSGASSYNEQFF 14 TRBJ2-1 TRBV10-3
CASSQDWRDSEQYF 14 TRBJ2-7 TRBV4-2
CASSFLSTEAFF 12 TRBJ1-1 TRBV7-9
CSVKTGGLIMNTEAFF 16 TRBJ1-1 TRBV20-1
CASSQHLAGGPDEQFF 16 TRBJ2-1 TRBV2
CASRIPFPNTGELFF 15 TRBJ2-2 TRBV6-1
CASSHPPRRANEQFF 15 TRBJ2-1 TRBV4-1
CSAPFGGGTQYF 12 TRBJ2-5 TRBV20-1
CASSLAAGGGGTDTQYF 17 TRBJ2-3 TRBV7-8
CASSTFRGTTNSYEQYF 17 TRBJ2-7 TRBV11-2
CASRKTGDDGYTF 13 TRBJ1-2 TRBV19
CASSRTGTRAQGDTQYF 17 TRBJ2-3 TRBV7-8
CASSEAQGFWQFF 13 TRBJ2-1 TRBV2
CASSSPGRTGARETQYF 17 TRBJ2-5 TRBV7-3
CASSQVVGLGDPTKNIQYF 19 TRBJ2-4 TRBV3-1
CASSAGMGSPLHF 13 TRBJ1-6 TRBV2
CASSLGRLSYEQYF 14 TRBJ2-7 TRBV5-6
CASSLDPGGRELFF 14 TRBJ2-2 TRBV7-6
CATSDLQDMNTEAFF 15 TRBJ1-1 TRBV24-1
CSAKQGAYYEQYF 13 TRBJ2-7 TRBV29-1
CASRDTHEAFF 11 TRBJ1-1 TRBV6-1
CASSQRYTDTQYF 13 TRBJ2-3 TRBV3-1
CSVAEGVYEQYF 12 TRBJ2-7 TRBV29-1
CSATPGGQETQYF 13 TRBJ2-5 TRBV20-1
CASSLGDILNNEQFF 15 TRBJ2-1 TRBV5-4
CATSDGAGMAFF 12 TRBJ1-1 TRBV24-1
CASSTSRSLSGAFF 14 TRBJ1-1 TRBV7-9
CASSLNGPADTRYTF 15 TRBJ1-2 TRBV7-3
CASSTWTPSNQPQHF 15 TRBJ1-5 TRBV19